One sample yielded the 22 T cell receptor beta chains listed below, sequenced in a study of T-cell reconstitution after alpha-beta-depleted transplantation in children. TCRbeta library preparation incorporated unique molecular identifiers. One entry per CDR3 protein, called by TCRdb with MiXCR from the PCR reads. The table includes around 680,000 distinct CDR3 sequences, roughly 15% detected once. The source material was PBMCs from the stem cell graft donor, sampled from the stem cell graft. The receptor source for this set is a human donor who donated a stem cell graft to a child with acute myeloid leukemia.

This clonotype occurred a few times. The chain couples TRBV5-1 to TRBJ2-7; D is undetermined. The CDR3 runs to 15 residues. Germline V CDR1 and CDR2: SGHRS, YFSETQ. Trimming shortened V by 6 bases and J by 0 bases, and 16 bases separated the two germline ends. Here the CDR3 reads CASTLHLESSYEQYV. The CDR3 bases are TGCGCCAGCACCCTGCACCTGGAAAGCTCCTACGAGCAGTACGTC.

J is TRBJ1-5 and V is TRBV5-5; D might be TRBD1 (5 bases). This CDR3 spans 14 amino acids. Trimming stripped 0 bases from V and 3 bases from J, with 7 bases between. In germline, CDR1 is SGHKS, CDR2 YYEKEE (reference sequence). DNA for the CDR3: TGTGCCAGCAGCTTGGCCAGGGACAATCAGCCCCAGCATTTT. Amino acids: CASSLARDNQPQHF.

This clonotype has only one observation. The chain recombines TRBV25-1 with TRBJ2-5, with a possible D match to TRBD2 (6 bases). This CDR3 has 14 amino acids. V gave up 3 bases and J gave up 4 bases, with 12 bases separating them. Germline assignment: CDR1 MGHDK and CDR2 SYGVNS. The CDR3 protein is CASSELLGGETQYF. In nucleotides, the CDR3 is TGTGCCAGCAGTGAGCTCCTCGGGGGAGAGACCCAGTACTTC.

This clonotype came up many times. V usage is TRBV27 and J usage is TRBJ2-1; the D gene could be TRBD1 or TRBD2 (6 bases each). Trimming removed 1 base from V and 5 bases from J, with 15 bases in between. Germline lookup yields CDR1 MNHEY and CDR2 SMNVEV (reference sequence). This CDR3 comprises 16 residues. The CDR3 sequence: CASSLLRGRRNNEQFF. DNA for the CDR3: TGTGCCAGCAGTTTATTACGGGGGCGAAGGAACAATGAGCAGTTCTTC.

This clonotype was seen only a few times. The chain joins TRBV5-6 to TRBJ2-7; D perhaps matches TRBD1 (6 bases). The ends were cut back, 5 bases at V and 2 bases at J, with 17 bases in the middle. The germline gives CDR1 SGHDT, CDR2 YYEEEE. The CDR3 sequence is 15 residues long. CDR3: CASRPGQLITYEQYV. The DNA of the CDR3 is TGTGCCAGCAGGCCCGGACAGCTCATTACCTACGAGCAGTACGTC.

This clonotype came up many times. The chain has TRBV20-1 and TRBJ2-3, with 13 bases that match TRBD2. Germline V CDR1 and CDR2: DFQATT, SNEGSKA (reference sequence). V dropped 4 bases and J dropped 4; count of bases not matched to a gene: 2. The CDR3 runs 14 residues. CDR3 loop: CSATGLAGSDTQYF. Written as DNA, the CDR3 is TGCAGTGCTACGGGACTAGCGGGGTCAGATACGCAGTATTTT.

This clonotype was recorded at least ten times. This chain connects TRBV20-1 to TRBJ2-1; TRBD2 matches at 9 bases. Per the germline V gene, CDR1 is DFQATT and CDR2 is SNEGSKA (reference sequence). Unmatched junction bases numbered 6, after V lost 5 bases and J lost 7 bases. The CDR3 loop spans 13 amino acids. The CDR3: CSASGLARNEQFF. The CDR3 region has the DNA TGCAGTGCTTCGGGACTAGCCCGAAATGAGCAGTTCTTC.

This clonotype was detected many times. The chain couples TRBV20-1 to TRBJ2-3; 8 positions match TRBD2. CDR3 size: 15 residues. Looked up from germline, CDR1 is DFQATT and CDR2 is SNEGSKA (reference sequence). Trimming cost V 0 bases and J 8 bases; bases outside gene matches: 10. The CDR3 loop reads CSARDAGGGWGTQYF. The CDR3 nucleotides are TGCAGTGCTAGAGATGCGGGGGGCGGATGGGGTACGCAGTATTTT.

This clonotype was counted between two and nine times. The chain recombines TRBV11-2 with TRBJ2-5; tentative D call: TRBD1 (6 bases). Germline V gene data show CDR1 as SGHAT and CDR2 as FQNNGV. The CDR3 is 18 residues long. V lost 3 bases to trimming and J lost 9 bases, with 29 bases between them. CDR3 sequence (DNA): TGTGCCAGCAGCTTTGAGCCGTGGGGGCCGGATGACCAAGACCCCCAGTACTTC. Encoded protein: CASSFEPWGPDDQDPQYF. The whole variable domain, filled in from reference TRBV11-2 and TRBJ2-5, reads EAGVAQSPRYKIIEKRQSVAFWCNPISGHATLYWYQQILGQGPKLLIQFQNNGVVDDSQLPKDRFSAERLKGVDSTLKIQPAKLEDSAVYLCASSFEPWGPDDQDPQYFGPGTRLLVL.

The sample holds many counts of this clonotype. This chain joins TRBV12-3 or TRBV12-4 and TRBJ1-2; 9 nucleotides align to TRBD1. Trimming took 8 bases from V and 4 from J; bases not matched to a gene: 8. The CDR3 has 14 residues. The CDR3 loop reads CASLTRGQGYGYTF. The DNA for the CDR3 is TGTGCCAGCCTTACTAGGGGACAGGGCTATGGCTACACCTTC.

The sample holds many counts of this clonotype. The chain combines TRBV7-8 with TRBJ1-5; 7 bases line up with TRBD1. This CDR3 has 15 amino acids. CDR1 and CDR2 (germline): SGHVS, FQNEAQ. Germline trimming cut 5 bases from V and 9 bases from J; bases unmatched to any gene: 13. DNA for the CDR3: TGTGCCAGCAGCAAAGGGGACAGTATGAATTGGCCCCAGCATTTT. Residues: CASSKGDSMNWPQHF. The full variable domain, in which reference TRBV7-8 and TRBJ1-5 provide the parts outside the CDR3, is GAGVSQSPRYKVAKRGQDVALRCDPISGHVSLFWYQQALGQGPEFLTYFQNEAQLDKSGLPSDRFFAERPEGSVSTLKIQRTQQEDSAVYLCASSKGDSMNWPQHFGDGTRLSIL.

This clonotype was found many times. This chain joins TRBV20-1 and TRBJ2-1; 14 nucleotides line up with TRBD2. The CDR3 has 19 residues. From germline, CDR1 is DFQATT and CDR2 SNEGSKA (reference sequence). J lost 2 bases, V lost 6 bases, and 15 bases had no gene match. The CDR3 DNA reads as TGCAGTGCCCACCCCCTCGGGACTAGCGGGGGTAAGACCTACAATGAGCAGTTCTTC. This encodes CSAHPLGTSGGKTYNEQFF.

The J gene is TRBJ1-2, the V gene TRBV20-1; D is undetermined. The CDR3 runs 12 residues. Germline V gene data show CDR1 as DFQATT and CDR2 as SNEGSKA (reference sequence). The V and J ends lost 6 bases and 4 bases respectively, with 12 bases between them. The DNA of the CDR3 is TGCAGTGCGGGCGGTGTCAGCTATGGCTACACCTTC. It is translated as CSAGGVSYGYTF.

This clonotype was observed a handful of times. The V call is TRBV30, the J call TRBJ2-1, with D tentatively TRBD1 or TRBD2 (5 bases each). This CDR3 contains 11 residues. V was pared by 8 bases and J by 10 bases, with 15 bases between. Germline CDR1 reads GTSNPN; CDR2 reads SVGIG (reference sequence). In DNA, the CDR3 is TGTGCCGCCCCCCTATGGGGGGAGCAGTTCTTC. As protein: CAAPLWGEQFF.

This clonotype was detected many times. V is TRBV20-1 and J is TRBJ1-5; the D is unclear. The germline gives CDR1 DFQATT, CDR2 SNEGSKA (reference sequence). The CDR3 runs to 14 residues. Trimming cost V 3 bases and J 4 bases, with 13 bases left between them. The CDR3 DNA follows: TGCAGTGCTAGCCGAGGGTTTGAAAATCAGCCCCAGCATTTT. This sequence encodes CSASRGFENQPQHF.

This clonotype was counted many times. The CDR3 here is CASRGGLAGTTDTQYF. The CDR3 DNA is TGTGCCAGCAGAGGGGGACTAGCGGGGACCACAGATACGCAGTATTTT. The J gene is TRBJ2-3, the V gene TRBV5-5; 13 nucleotides align to TRBD2. Germline V lookup: CDR1 SGHKS, CDR2 YYEKEE (reference sequence). Trimming removed 5 bases from V and 2 bases from J; junction bases left unmatched: 5. The CDR3 has 16 residues.

This clonotype was seen repeatedly, ten times or more. The J gene is TRBJ2-1, the V gene TRBV7-2; possibly TRBD2 for D (5 bases). The CDR3 is 12 residues long. V was pared by 6 bases and J by 14 bases, with 17 bases between. Germline-derived CDR1 and CDR2 are SGHTA and FQGNSA. CDR3 nucleotide sequence: TGTGCCAGCAGTCCTCAAGGGAGAGAGAAGTTCTTC. It yields the protein CASSPQGREKFF.

The rearrangement links TRBV5-1 to TRBJ2-1; D call uncertain. V lost 4 bases and J lost 10, with 9 bases in between. CDR3 length equals 11 residues. Germline V gene data show CDR1 as SGHRS and CDR2 as YFSETQ. The CDR3 sequence is CASSLPEEQFF. The DNA of the CDR3 is TGCGCCAGCAGCCTACCCGAGGAGCAGTTCTTC. The whole variable domain, filled in from reference TRBV5-1 and TRBJ2-1, reads KAGVTQTPRYLIKTRGQQVTLSCSPISGHRSVSWYQQTPGQGLQFLFEYFSETQRNKGNFPGRFSGRQFSNSRSEMNVSTLELGDSALYLCASSLPEEQFFGPGTRLTVL.

The table lists this clonotype with a count of one. A read error may explain this, as a much larger clone is one base away. V is TRBV3-1 and J is TRBJ2-1; D not certain. V shed 4 bases and J shed 3 bases, with 10 bases lying between them. The CDR3 has 14 amino acids. The germline V gene has CDR1 LGHDT and CDR2 YNNKEL (reference sequence). The DNA for the CDR3 is TGTGCCAGCAGCCTTTCGGTGGTCTACAATGAGCAGTTCTTC. This codes for CASSLSVVYNEQFF.

This clonotype showed up many times. This sequence joins TRBV21-1 and TRBJ2-7. TRBV21-1 is marked as a pseudogene. The CDR3 spans 13 residues. This CDR3 is CASSMGISCEQYV. CDR3 nucleotides: TGTGCCAGCAGCATGGGCATATCCTGCGAGCAGTACGTC.

This sequence joins TRBV7-9 and TRBJ2-3, with 8 bases that match TRBD1. The CDR3 is made up of 15 amino acids. Germline CDR1 and CDR2: SEHNR and FQNEAQ (reference sequence). J lost 2 bases, V lost 5 bases, and 6 bases had no gene match. The CDR3 loop is CASSPLDRATDTQYF. Here the CDR3 DNA reads TGTGCCAGCAGCCCCCTGGACAGGGCCACAGATACGCAGTATTTT.

This clonotype was seen repeatedly, ten times or more. This chain connects TRBV5-6 to TRBJ2-7; D may be TRBD2 (5 bases). The CDR3 extends over 15 amino acids. V lost 0 bases to trimming and J lost 0 bases, with 10 bases between them. Germline assignment: CDR1 SGHDT and CDR2 YYEEEE. CDR3 DNA sequence: TGTGCCAGCAGCTTGGAACCTACTAGCTCCTACGAGCAGTACTTC. Protein product: CASSLEPTSSYEQYF.